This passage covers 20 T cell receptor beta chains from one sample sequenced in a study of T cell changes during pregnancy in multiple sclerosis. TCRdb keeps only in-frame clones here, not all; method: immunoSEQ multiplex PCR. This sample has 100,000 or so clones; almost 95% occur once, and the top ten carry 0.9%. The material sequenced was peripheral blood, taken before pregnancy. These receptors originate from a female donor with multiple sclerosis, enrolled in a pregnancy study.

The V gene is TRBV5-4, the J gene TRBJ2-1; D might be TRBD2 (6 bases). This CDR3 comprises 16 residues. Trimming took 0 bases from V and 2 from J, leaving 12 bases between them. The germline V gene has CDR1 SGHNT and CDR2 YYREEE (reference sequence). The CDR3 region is CASSLARGSPYNEQFF. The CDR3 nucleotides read TGTGCCAGCAGCTTGGCCCGGGGGAGCCCCTACAATGAGCAGTTCTTC.

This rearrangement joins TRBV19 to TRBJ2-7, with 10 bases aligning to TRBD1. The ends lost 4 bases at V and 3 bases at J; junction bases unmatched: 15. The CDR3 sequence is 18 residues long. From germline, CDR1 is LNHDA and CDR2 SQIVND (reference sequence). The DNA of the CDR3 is TGTGCCAGTAGTACCCCCCCTCAGTTCGACAGGGGGCACTACGAGCAGTACTTC. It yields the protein CASSTPPQFDRGHYEQYF.

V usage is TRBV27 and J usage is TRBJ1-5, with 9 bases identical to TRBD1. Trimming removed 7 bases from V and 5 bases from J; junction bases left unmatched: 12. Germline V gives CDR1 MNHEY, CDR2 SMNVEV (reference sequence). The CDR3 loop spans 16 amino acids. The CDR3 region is CASTSLGGTGYQPQHF. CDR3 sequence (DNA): TGTGCCAGCACCTCCTTAGGCGGGACAGGGTATCAGCCCCAGCATTTT.

CDR3: CASVPQLAIVYEQYF. The DNA for the CDR3 is TGTGCCAGCGTACCACAGTTGGCTATAGTCTACGAGCAGTACTTC. The chain has TRBV7-9 and TRBJ2-7; D call uncertain. Germline V lookup: CDR1 SEHNR, CDR2 FQNEAQ (reference sequence). The CDR3 runs 15 residues. Trimming pared 8 bases from V and 3 bases from J, leaving 20 bases between.

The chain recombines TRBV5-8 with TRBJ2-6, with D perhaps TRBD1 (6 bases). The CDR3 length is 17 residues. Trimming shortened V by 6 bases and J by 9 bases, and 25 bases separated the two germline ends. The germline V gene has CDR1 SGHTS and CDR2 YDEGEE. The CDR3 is CASTPGFADRTINVLTF. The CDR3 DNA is TGTGCCAGCACCCCCGGCTTTGCGGACAGAACGATCAACGTCCTGACTTTC.

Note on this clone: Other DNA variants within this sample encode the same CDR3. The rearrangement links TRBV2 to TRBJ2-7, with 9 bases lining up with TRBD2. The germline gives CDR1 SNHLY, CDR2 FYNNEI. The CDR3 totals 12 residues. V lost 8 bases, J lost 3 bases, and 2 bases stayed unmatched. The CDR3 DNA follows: TGTGCCAGCCGCGGGAGGGTCTACGAGCAGTACTTC. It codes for CASRGRVYEQYF. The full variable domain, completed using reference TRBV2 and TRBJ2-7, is EPEVTQTPSHQVTQMGQEVILRCVPISNHLYFYWYRQILGQKVEFLVSFYNNEISEKSEIFDDQFSVERPDGSNFTLKIRSTKLEDSAMYFCASRGRVYEQYFGPGTRLTVT.

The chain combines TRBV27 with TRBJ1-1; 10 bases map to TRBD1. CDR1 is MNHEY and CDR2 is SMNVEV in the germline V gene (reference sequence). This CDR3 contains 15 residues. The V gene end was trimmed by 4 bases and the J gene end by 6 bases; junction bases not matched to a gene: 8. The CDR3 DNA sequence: TGTGCCAGCAGTTCACCGGGACAGGGGCTCTCTGAAGCTTTCTTT. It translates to CASSSPGQGLSEAFF.

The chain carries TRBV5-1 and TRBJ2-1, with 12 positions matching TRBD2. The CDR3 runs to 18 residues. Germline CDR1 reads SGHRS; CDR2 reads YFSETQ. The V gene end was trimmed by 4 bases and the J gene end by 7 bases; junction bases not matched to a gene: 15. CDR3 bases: TGCGCCAGCAGCCCGGCCCTGACTAGCGGGAGAAAAAAAAATGAGCAGTTCTTC. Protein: CASSPALTSGRKKNEQFF.

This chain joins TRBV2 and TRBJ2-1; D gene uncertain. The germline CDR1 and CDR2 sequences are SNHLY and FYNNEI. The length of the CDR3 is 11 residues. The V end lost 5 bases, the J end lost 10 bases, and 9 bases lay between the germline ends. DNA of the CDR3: TGTGCCAGCAGTAAGTTTGGCGAGCAGTTCTTC. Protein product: CASSKFGEQFF.

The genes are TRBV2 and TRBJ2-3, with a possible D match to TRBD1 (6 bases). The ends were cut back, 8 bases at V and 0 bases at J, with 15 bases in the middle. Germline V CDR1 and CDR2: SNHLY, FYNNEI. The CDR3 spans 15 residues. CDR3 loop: CASGPHRVSTDTQYF. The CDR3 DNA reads TGTGCCAGCGGGCCCCACAGGGTGAGCACAGATACGCAGTATTTT.

The CDR3 region is CASSQENGAGTNTGELFF. The CDR3 DNA sequence: TGCGCCAGCAGCCAAGAGAACGGAGCGGGAACGAACACCGGGGAGCTGTTTTTT. The chain carries TRBV4-1 and TRBJ2-2, with 7 bases lining up with TRBD2. V lost 0 bases and J lost 0; bases outside the gene matches: 7. The CDR3 runs 18 residues. Germline loops: CDR1 MGHRA, CDR2 YSYEKL.

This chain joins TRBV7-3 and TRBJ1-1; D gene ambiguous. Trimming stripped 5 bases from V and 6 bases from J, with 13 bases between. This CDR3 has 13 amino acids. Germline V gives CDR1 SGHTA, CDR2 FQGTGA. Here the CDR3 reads CASSPLLGAEAFF. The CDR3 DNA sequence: TGTGCCAGCAGCCCTCTTCTGGGAGCTGAAGCTTTCTTT.

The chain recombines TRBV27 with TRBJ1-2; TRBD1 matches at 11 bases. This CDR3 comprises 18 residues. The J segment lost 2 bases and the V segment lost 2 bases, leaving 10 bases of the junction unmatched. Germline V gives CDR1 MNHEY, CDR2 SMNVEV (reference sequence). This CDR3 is CASSLQGQGALPNYGYTF. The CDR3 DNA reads TGTGCCAGCAGTTTACAAGGACAGGGGGCGCTTCCGAACTATGGCTACACCTTC.

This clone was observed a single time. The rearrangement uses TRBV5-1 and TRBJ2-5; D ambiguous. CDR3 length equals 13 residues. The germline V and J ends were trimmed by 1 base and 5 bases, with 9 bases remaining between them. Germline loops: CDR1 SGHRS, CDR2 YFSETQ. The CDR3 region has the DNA TGCGCCAGCAGCTTGCCCCCATTGGAGACCCAGTACTTC. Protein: CASSLPPLETQYF.

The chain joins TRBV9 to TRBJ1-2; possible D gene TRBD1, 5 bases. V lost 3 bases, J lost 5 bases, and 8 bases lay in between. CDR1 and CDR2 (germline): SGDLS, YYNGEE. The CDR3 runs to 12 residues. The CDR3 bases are TGTGCCAGCAGCGGGGGGGTTTATGGCTACACCTTC. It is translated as CASSGGVYGYTF.

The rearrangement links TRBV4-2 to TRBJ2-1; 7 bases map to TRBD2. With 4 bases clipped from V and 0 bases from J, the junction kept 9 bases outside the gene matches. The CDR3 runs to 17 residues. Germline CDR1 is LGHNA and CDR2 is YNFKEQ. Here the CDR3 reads CASSPTLAIRSYNEQFF. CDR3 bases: TGTGCCAGCAGCCCTACACTAGCGATTCGCTCCTACAATGAGCAGTTCTTC.

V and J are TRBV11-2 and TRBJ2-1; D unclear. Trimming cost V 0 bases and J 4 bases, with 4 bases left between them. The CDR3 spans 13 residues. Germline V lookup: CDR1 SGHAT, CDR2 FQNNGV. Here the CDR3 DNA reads TGTGCCAGCAGCTTAGACCCTTACAATGAGCAGTTCTTC. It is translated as CASSLDPYNEQFF.

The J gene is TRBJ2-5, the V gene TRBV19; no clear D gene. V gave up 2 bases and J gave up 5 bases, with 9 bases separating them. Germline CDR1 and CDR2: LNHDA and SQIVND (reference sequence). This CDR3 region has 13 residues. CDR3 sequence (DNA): TGTGCCAGTAGTATAATCCCCGAGGAGACCCAGTACTTC. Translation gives CASSIIPEETQYF. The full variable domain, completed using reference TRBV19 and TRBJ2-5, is DGGITQSPKYLFRKEGQNVTLSCEQNLNHDAMYWYRQDPGQGLRLIYYSQIVNDFQKGDIAEGYSVSREKKESFPLTVTSAQKNPTAFYLCASSIIPEETQYFGPGTRLLVL.

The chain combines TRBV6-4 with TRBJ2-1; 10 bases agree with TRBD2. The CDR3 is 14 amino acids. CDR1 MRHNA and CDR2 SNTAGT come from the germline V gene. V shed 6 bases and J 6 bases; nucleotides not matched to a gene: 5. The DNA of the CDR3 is TGTGCCAGCAGAATCGGGACTAGCGCCAATGAGCAGTTCTTC. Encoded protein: CASRIGTSANEQFF.

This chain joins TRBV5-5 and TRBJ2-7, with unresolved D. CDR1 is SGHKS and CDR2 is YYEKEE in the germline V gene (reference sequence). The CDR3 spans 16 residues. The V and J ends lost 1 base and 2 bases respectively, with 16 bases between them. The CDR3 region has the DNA TGTGCCAGCAGCTTGAGTGGCGGAACTTCCCCCTACGAGCAGTACTTC. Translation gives CASSLSGGTSPYEQYF.